The subject of this entry is one T cell receptor beta chain. What this receptor recognizes is not known. No clone much larger than this one lies a single base away; base qualities are absent. The data originate from a study of cytomegalovirus exposure and HLA in healthy donors (dated by TCRdb to about 2017). Study-level background: An earlier analysis of some 600 of the donors reported approximately 280 Gb of sequence data and 117 million unique TCR beta sequences obtained from around 180 million T cells. In a later analysis, previously published TCR beta repertoires from roughly 710 donors were re-analyzed and high-resolution HLA genotyping was added so that TCR occurrence patterns could be studied. An earlier analysis of approximately 640 of the donors applied high-throughput TCR beta sequencing to assess whether each TCR beta V gene segment acted as functional or pseudogenic. The study profiled the T cell repertoires of hundreds of subjects by immunosequencing and related them to cytomegalovirus serostatus. The study aimed to test whether cataloging public T cell receptors could reveal signatures of past pathogen exposure. Across approximately 400 genotyped donors of the cohort, an average of 235,054 unique TCR beta nucleotide sequences per donor were sequenced, and 15% to 20% of those sequences were non-productive. Donor age, sex, ethnicity and CMV serostatus were collected together with the repertoire data. Every discovery cohort repertoire had been produced on one sequencing platform. A later genetic analysis used genome-wide SNP genotypes for about 60% of the roughly 700 donors, treating that subset as a discovery cohort. Approximately 300 gigabases of sequencing data and approximately 93 million unique TCR sequences were included in an early release covering under 650 HLA-typed donors. Rather than using new phenotypic data, the later analysis identified candidate immune exposures from TCR beta sequences and from how often those sequences occurred across donors. Along with the approximately 650-subject first cohort, a separate validation cohort of over a hundred different subjects was used. Among the roughly 390 genotyped donors, around 81% belonged to the genetic ancestry cluster associated with self-reported Caucasian donors. Typing coverage varied by locus: roughly 629-630 donors for A, B, C, DRB1 and DQB1; roughly 520 for DQA1; over 600 for DPA1; about 450 for DPB1. Five DR-DQ haplotypes were treated as single units for association and clustering because of strong linkage in the cohort. The study combined high-throughput TCR immunosequencing, statistical association of individual TCRs with disease status, and machine learning to predict cytomegalovirus infection status. HLA typing included class I and class II loci at four-digit resolution.

The method behind the library was the immunoSEQ multiplex PCR assay. For the multiplex PCR, a mixture combining 60 forward primers for TCR Vbeta segments and 13 reverse primers for TCR Jbeta segments was used. The CDR3 region of rearranged TCR beta genes was amplified from genomic DNA with a multiplex PCR assay. Amplified TCR beta libraries were sequenced as 87-base-pair reads on the Illumina HiSeq System. The published analysis was carried out like this. A later analysis counted about 80 million unique TCR beta chains across the 666 repertoires, and 10 million to 11 million of these chains were shared by at least two donors. Raw reads were error-corrected and collapsed into unique sequences with a nearest-neighbor algorithm that merged closely related sequences to remove PCR and sequencing errors. CDR3 sequences were aligned to IMGT reference sequences to assign V, D and J gene segments. For a sequence to be retained, a match of at least six nucleotides to both a V gene segment and a J gene segment was required. Rearrangements were called productive when the CDR3 lacked stop codons and stayed in frame with V and J; all others were non-productive. Following IMGT convention, CDR3 was defined as the stretch from the second conserved V-encoded cysteine to the conserved J-encoded phenylalanine. The earlier analysis of about 530 of the donors excluded any sequence lacking an unambiguous match to a single V gene segment. In an earlier analysis of a few hundred of the donors, a V segment was called functional when productive rearrangements were above 56.7%, and segregating when the standard deviation between donors exceeded 5%. A statistical classification framework was built to diagnose cytomegalovirus status from the catalog of TCR beta chain sequences. V and J gene assignment, in a later analysis, came from comparing TCR nucleotide sequences with IMGT/GENE-DB human TR gene sequences. Using the TCRdist pipeline, a later analysis assigned CDR3 sequences along with most-parsimonious VDJ recombination scenarios. In a later analysis, each TCR beta chain was defined by its CDR3 amino acid sequence together with its V-gene family, and reads without a unique V-gene family were excluded. As a way to deal with suspected cross-contamination and a sequencing artifact, a later analysis dropped under 600 nucleotide sequences that were highly shared and had low generation probability. In a later analysis, a clonal expansion index for each public chain was calculated from normalized within-repertoire ranks of inferred template counts. In a later analysis, generation probabilities were computed with a VDJ recombination model fitted to out-of-frame rearrangements, and the resulting probabilities were checked against IGoR. Hypergeometric tests were used in a later analysis to score TCR-TCR, TCR-HLA and TCR-CMV co-occurrence, with a repertoire-size bias correction applied to the TCR pairs. A later analysis estimated false discovery rates by permuting HLA or CMV assignments 20 times. A later analysis grouped co-occurring TCRs with DBSCAN, adding TCRdist sequence similarity when clustering within HLA-allele-positive subsets. Co-occurrence clustering excluded repertoires with fewer than 30,000 or more than 120,000 public chains, plus five with anomalous nucleotide sharing. The clones in this table, taken by TCRdb from immuneACCESS, are in-frame only. Not every clone is retained; where verified, under half of the shortfall comes from an unresolved V gene, and the cause of the rest is unknown. D and trimming were read from the DNA, whereas the V and J calls and clone size are those reported in that table. Across this sample there are about 130,000 clones, with around three quarters seen only once. About 9.2% of the sample lies in the top ten.

The cohort was made up of hundreds of healthy bone marrow donors. All cohort members were sampled while nominally healthy, although unrecorded immune exposures were likely present. The donor was CMV seropositive and belonged to the group of 250 to 300 seropositive cohort members. Every donor gave a peripheral blood sample, and the peripheral blood mononuclear cells from that sample were used for TCR beta sequencing. Genomic DNA extraction from the blood cell samples was performed with the Qiagen DNeasy Blood Extraction Kit. Here is what the overall study found, with its caveats: A group of highly shared sequence variants was considered likely to be a technical artifact of the sequencing pipeline. In a later analysis, HLA-associated TCR beta chains showed more clonal expansion and lower generation probabilities than non-associated chains that were equally common. Correlated functional status among segregating V segments might be attributable to linkage disequilibrium, but an unknown experimental factor could not be ruled out. A total of 150 to 200 TCR beta chains were listed by the study as associated with cytomegalovirus. A further reported finding was that TCR beta sequences accurately predicted the HLA-A and HLA-B alleles for most subjects in the first cohort. Because HLA typing was unavailable for some donors at each locus, only the typed subset was used in association tests. In a later analysis, around 15,000 TCR beta sequences were associated with specific HLA alleles at a false discovery rate of 0.05. In vitro tests confirmed that a few of the cytomegalovirus-associated TCR beta chains recognize cytomegalovirus antigens. The authors suggested that the approach could potentially be generalized to other disease states and immunological phenotypes. A later analysis found that most CMV-associated TCR beta chains appeared HLA-restricted, with HLA associations seemingly driven largely by CMV exposure. Across donors, most TCR sequences were observed very rarely, whereas some public TCRs were present in many individuals. In both the original and validation cohorts, the classifier was reported to diagnose cytomegalovirus status with high specificity and sensitivity. Because counts were too low, around 17 rarely observed V segments, including chromosome 9 orphons, were left out of the earlier analysis of over 550 of the donors. In a later analysis, several top co-occurrence clusters were reported to appear linked to parvovirus B19, influenza, CMV and Epstein-Barr virus. A later analysis found that TCR association rates varied across HLA loci, with DRB1 alleles showing the most associated TCRs and HLA-C alleles the fewest. Roughly uniform sequencing depth across donors was assumed in presence/absence analyses, although this assumption may not hold. Broadly in line with IMGT annotations, most TCR beta V segments showed up in productive rearrangements about 90% or about 30% of the time in an earlier analysis of under 700 of the donors. Compared with the roughly 700-donor mean, donors in an Asian-associated ancestry cluster had fewer N-insertions in productive TCRs, according to a later genetic analysis. Strong co-occurrence of HLA alleles, especially DR and DQ, made assigning TCR associations to individual alleles difficult. For the cohort, immune exposure information was limited to CMV serostatus. An association between a missense DCLRE1C variant and V-gene and J-gene trimming of TCR beta chains was found in a later genetic analysis and replicated in an independent cohort. Some IMGT-functional V segments, including TRBV6-2 and TRBV6-3, could not be distinguished by the 87-base-pair reads and were therefore excluded. In this cohort, only TCR beta chains were sequenced, and detectable features were limited by the absence of alpha or paired-chain data.

From V the trimming removes 5 bases and from J it removes 5 bases, while the gene matches leave 5 bases of the junction unaccounted for. Sequences LNHDA (CDR1) and SQIVND (CDR2) are obtained from the germline V gene (reference sequence). Counted from cysteine to phenylalanine, this CDR3 has 14 amino acids. This entry keeps only the CDR3 DNA: 42 bases, framed from base 1. The V and J segments used are TRBV19 and TRBJ2-7; 11 nucleotides in the junction match TRBD1. This TCR came from a man younger than 45 in good health and CMV-seropositive. Sequencing was performed on PBMCs. CDR3 sequence: CASSRTGGFDEQYF. Here is the DNA: TGTGCCAGTAGTCGGACAGGGGGCTTCGACGAGCAGTACTTC.